This T cell receptor beta chain was found in a study of cytomegalovirus exposure and HLA in healthy donors. For the study at large: Genetic ancestry analysis placed about 80% of the approximately 400 donors that were genotyped in the Caucasian-associated cluster. Study outcomes and limitations: Testing in vitro showed three CMV-associated chains specific for CMV antigens. The study listed roughly 160 cytomegalovirus-associated TCR beta chains.

The PCR ran on 60 Vbeta and 13 Jbeta primers. The protocol was immunoSEQ multiplex PCR, while the TCRdb copy is restricted to in-frame clones and leaves out a portion. The sample holds 150,000 to 200,000 clones, 68% seen once. Regarding this clone: The antigen is not known.

Germline CDR1 is MDHEN and CDR2 is SYDVKM. The CDR3 runs 16 residues. Sequenced: PBMCs. The chain uses TRBV28 and TRBJ2-5; D is unresolved. The J call is doubtful: the DNA matches TRBJ2-7 better. The clonotype comes from a man aged 45-65 years in good health and CMV-seronegative. In DNA form, the CDR3 reads TGTGCCAGCAGTTTACCCGGTTCTTGGGCCTCCTACGAGCAGTACTTC. Protein product: CASSLPGSWASYEQYF.